This entry lists 6 T cell receptor beta chains sequenced from one sample in a study of blood T cell repertoires in COVID-19 (TCRdb year 2020). Libraries were made using the immunoSEQ multiplex PCR assay. The clones in this table, taken by TCRdb from immuneACCESS, are in-frame only. Not every clone is retained; where verified, under half of the shortfall comes from an unresolved V gene, and the cause of the rest is unknown. Here the sample has about 210,000 clones; around four fifths occur a single time. The ten largest make up 2.9% of the sample. Specimen: peripheral blood. The receptor set was obtained from a man in his fifties or sixties with active or convalescent COVID-19.

CDR3 in amino acids: CASRRQGTEAFF. CDR3 bases: TGTGCCAGCAGAAGACAGGGGACTGAAGCTTTCTTT. The chain recombines TRBV3-1 (or the pseudogene TRBV3-2) with TRBJ1-1, with 8 bases matching TRBD1. This CDR3 is 12 amino acids long. Germline V gene data show CDR1 as LGHDT and CDR2 as YNNKEL (reference sequence). V was clipped by 6 bases and J by 5 bases; unmatched bases: 2.

The chain uses TRBV18 and TRBJ1-2, with D unclear. Germline CDR1 is KGHSH and CDR2 is LQKENI. Trimming removed 3 bases at V and 2 bases at J, with 10 bases between. The length of the CDR3 is 14 residues. CDR3 loop: CASSPRAGNYGYTF. The CDR3 bases are TGTGCCAGCTCACCTCGAGCGGGAAACTATGGCTACACCTTC.

V gene TRBV7-9 combines with J gene TRBJ2-5; D gene uncertain. Looked up from germline, CDR1 is SEHNR and CDR2 is FQNEAQ (reference sequence). V was clipped by 3 bases and J by 4 bases, with 6 bases between them. The CDR3 covers 12 residues. CDR3 DNA sequence: TGTGCCAGCAGCTTTTACGGAGAGACCCAGTACTTC. Encoded protein: CASSFYGETQYF.

This rearrangement joins TRBV6-1 to TRBJ2-2, with TRBD2 matching 9 bases. The trim removed 2 bases at V and 6 bases at J, leaving 4 bases unmatched. The CDR3 has 15 amino acids. In germline, CDR1 is MNHNS, CDR2 SASEGT. CDR3 region: CASSESRGGAGELFF. As DNA, the CDR3 is TGTGCCAGCAGTGAATCTCGCGGGGGGGCCGGGGAGCTGTTTTTT.

This clone was observed a handful of times. The chain is built from TRBV10-3 and TRBJ1-2, with a tentative D call TRBD1 (5 bases). Germline CDR1 reads ENHRY; CDR2 reads SYGVKD. V lost 3 bases, J lost 1 base, and 9 bases lay in between. The CDR3 extends over 14 amino acids. The CDR3 region is CAISDVDSNYGYTF. CDR3 DNA: TGTGCCATCAGTGATGTAGACAGTAACTATGGCTACACCTTC.

V usage is TRBV7-3 and J usage is TRBJ2-3; possible D gene TRBD2, 5 bases. Trimming took 4 bases from V and 1 from J, leaving 15 bases between them. CDR1 and CDR2 from the germline V gene are SGHTA and FQGTGA. This CDR3 contains 16 residues. The CDR3 region has the DNA TGTGCCAGCAGCTGTAAGTACCCCGGGGGCACAGATACGCAGTATTTT. Translation gives CASSCKYPGGTDTQYF.